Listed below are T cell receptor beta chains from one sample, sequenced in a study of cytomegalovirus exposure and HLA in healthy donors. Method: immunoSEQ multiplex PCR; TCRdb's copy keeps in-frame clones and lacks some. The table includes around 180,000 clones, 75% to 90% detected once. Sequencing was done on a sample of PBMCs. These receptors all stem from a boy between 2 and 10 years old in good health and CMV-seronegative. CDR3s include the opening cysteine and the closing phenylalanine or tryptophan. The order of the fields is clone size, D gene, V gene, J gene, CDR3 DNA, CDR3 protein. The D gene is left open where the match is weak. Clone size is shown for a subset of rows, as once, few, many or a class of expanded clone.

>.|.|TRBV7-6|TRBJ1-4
TGTGCCAGCAGCTTGGAGAAAGGACTAACCGATGAAAAACTGTTTTTT
CASSLEKGLTDEKLFF
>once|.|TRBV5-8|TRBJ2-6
TGTGCCAGCAGCTTTCCCGGGACTGGGGCCAACGTCCTGACTTTC
CASSFPGTGANVLTF
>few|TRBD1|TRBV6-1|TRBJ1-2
TGTGCCAGCAGTGGGACAGGGTATGGCTACACCTTC
CASSGTGYGYTF
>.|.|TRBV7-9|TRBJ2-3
TGTGCCAGCAGCTCCCGGACAGAGGGCCCTAGAGATACGCAGTATTTT
CASSSRTEGPRDTQYF
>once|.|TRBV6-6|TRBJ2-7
TGTGCCAGCAGTTACTATCAATCCTACGAGCAGTACTTC
CASSYYQSYEQYF
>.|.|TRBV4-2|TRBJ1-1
TGTGCCAGCAGCTTCCAGGGTCGGATCACTGAAGCTTTCTTT
CASSFQGRITEAFF
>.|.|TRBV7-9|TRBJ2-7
TGTGCCAGCAGCACAGGGGGGGCCTACGAGCAGTACTTC
CASSTGGAYEQYF
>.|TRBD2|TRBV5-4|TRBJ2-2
TGTGCCAGCAGTAGACTAGCGGGGAGCACCGGGGAGCTGTTTTTT
CASSRLAGSTGELFF
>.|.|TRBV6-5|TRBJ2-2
TGTGCCAGCAGAAGACTGAACACCGGGGAGCTGTTTTTT
CASRRLNTGELFF
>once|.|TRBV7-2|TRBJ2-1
TGTGCCAGCAGCTTAGAGAGGGCTTACAATGAGCAGTTCTTC
CASSLERAYNEQFF
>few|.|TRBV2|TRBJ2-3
TGTGCCAGCAGTGAACGGCCAGGGACAGATACGCAGTATTTT
CASSERPGTDTQYF
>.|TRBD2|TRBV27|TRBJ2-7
TGTGCCAGCAAAACACTAGCGGGAGCATCTTACGAGCAGTACTTC
CASKTLAGASYEQYF
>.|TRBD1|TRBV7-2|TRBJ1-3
TGTGCCAGCAGCACCGGACAGGGATCGAGTGGAAACACCATATATTTT
CASSTGQGSSGNTIYF
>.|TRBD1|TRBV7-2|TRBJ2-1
TGTGCCAGCAGCAGCCGGGACAGGGGTTTTGATGAGCAGTTCTTC
CASSSRDRGFDEQFF
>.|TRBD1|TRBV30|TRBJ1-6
TGTGCCTGGAGCGACCGGACAGGGGAGATTTCACCCCTCCACTTT
CAWSDRTGEISPLHF
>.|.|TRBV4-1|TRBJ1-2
TGCGCCAGCAGCCATCGACAGGATCATGGCTACACCTTC
CASSHRQDHGYTF
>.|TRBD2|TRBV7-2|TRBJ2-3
TGTGCCAGCAGCTTAACTAGCGGGAGCACAGATACGCAGTATTTT
CASSLTSGSTDTQYF
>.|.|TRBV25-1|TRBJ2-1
TGTGCCAGCAGTGAATTGTCCCCCAGTCAGCTAGGTGAGCAGTTCTTC
CASSELSPSQLGEQFF
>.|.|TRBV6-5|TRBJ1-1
TGTGCCAGCAGTTTCAAAGGGGGCACTGAAGCTTTCTTT
CASSFKGGTEAFF
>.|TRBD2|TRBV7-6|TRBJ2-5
TGTGCCAGCAGCTTGTTTGGGGGGGACCAAGAGACCCAGTACTTC
CASSLFGGDQETQYF
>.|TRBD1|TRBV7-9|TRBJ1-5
TGTGCCAGCAGCTTAGCGACAGGGGCGAATCAGCCCCAGCATTTT
CASSLATGANQPQHF
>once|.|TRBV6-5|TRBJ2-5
TGTGCCAGCAGTTACTCGAATCTAGCGAAGGAGACCCAGTACTTC
CASSYSNLAKETQYF
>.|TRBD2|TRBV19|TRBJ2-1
TGTGCCAGTGCCGGACTAGCGGGATTCGATGAGCAGTTCTTC
CASAGLAGFDEQFF
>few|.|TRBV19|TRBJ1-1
TGTGCCAGTAGTCCCGGCGAGGGTAGGAGGTACACTGAAGCTTTCTTT
CASSPGEGRRYTEAFF
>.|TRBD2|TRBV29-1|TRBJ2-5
TGCAGCGTTCATACTAGCGGGCCGGGAGAGACCCAGTACTTC
CSVHTSGPGETQYF
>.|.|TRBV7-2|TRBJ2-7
TGTGCCAGCAGCTTTGAAAATGGGCCCTACGAGCAGTACTTC
CASSFENGPYEQYF
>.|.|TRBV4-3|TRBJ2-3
TGCGCCAGCAGCCAAGAAGATTCCCCTCTAGGAGGAGATACGCAGTATTTT
CASSQEDSPLGGDTQYF
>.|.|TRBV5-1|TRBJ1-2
TGCGCCAGCAGCTTGGGGGGCTTAGCTAACTATGGCTACACCTTC
CASSLGGLANYGYTF
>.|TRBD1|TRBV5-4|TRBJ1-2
TGTGCCGGCCATGAGGACAGGGCCGCGTGGGGCTACACCTTC
CAGHEDRAAWGYTF
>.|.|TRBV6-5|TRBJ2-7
TGTGCCAGCAGTCCAGACAGCGTACGTACCTACGAGCAGTACTTC
CASSPDSVRTYEQYF
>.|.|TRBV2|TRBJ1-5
TGTGCCAGCAGTAGGACGGACTACAATCAGCCCCAGCATTTT
CASSRTDYNQPQHF